Sequencing of this T cell receptor (beta chain) was carried out in a study of T cell repertoires in cytomegalovirus infection. Study conclusions and caveats: CMV-specific HLA-C-restricted TCR beta clonotypes dominated the ex vivo response.

The CDR3 is 15 amino acids. The J segment lost 0 bases and the V segment lost 7 bases, leaving 5 bases of the junction unmatched. The germline gives CDR1 MNHNS, CDR2 SASEGT. This clonotype came up a few times. The antigen is unknown. TCRdb reanalysed the reads using MiXCR and keeps one entry per CDR3 protein. This repertoire shows about 140,000 distinct CDR3 sequences, 5.5% to 8% found once; its top ten account for approximately 19%. The chain recombines TRBV6-1 with TRBJ2-1; 8 bases agree with TRBD1. The source of this sequence is a human donor in good health (CMV status not recorded). Some clones in this sample may be carry-over from other donors' samples. The specimen sequenced was PBMCs. The CDR3 bases are TGTGCCAGCAACAGACAGGGGTCCTCCTACAATGAGCAGTTCTTC. This translates into CASNRQGSSYNEQFF.